This T cell receptor beta chain was sequenced for a study of OX40 agonist ivuxolimab in advanced cancers. Across the whole study: Patients in the trial were receiving intravenous ivuxolimab every 2 weeks, at doses of 0.01 to 10 mg/kg. Study-wide points: Clones of CD4+ and CD8+ blood T cells grew by week 6 at doses of 0.1 to 3.0 mg/kg. Normalized T-cell clonal expansion was also low in a subset of nonresponders.

As concerns this clone: As yet, its antigen is unknown.

TCRdb's table, derived via immunoSEQ multiplex PCR, lists solely in-frame clones and lacks some. The repertoire has around 80,000 clones, 84% of them found once; the top ten carry roughly 0.44%. The CDR3 has 12 residues. Trimming stripped 2 bases from V and 3 bases from J, with 3 bases between. CDR1 SGHKS and CDR2 YYEKEE come from the germline V gene (reference sequence). The chain recombines TRBV5-5 with TRBJ2-1; D unclear. Sequenced material: CD4+ or CD8+ T cells sorted from blood, taken in a trial of the OX40 agonist ivuxolimab. The sequence derives from an adult with an advanced solid tumor such as melanoma, head and neck, liver or kidney cancer. CDR3 in amino acids: CASSFDYNEQFF. CDR3 coding DNA: TGTGCCAGCAGCTTTGACTACAATGAGCAGTTCTTC.